The rows below give T cell receptor beta chains drawn from one sample of a study of blood T cell repertoires in COVID-19. Only in-frame clones appear in the TCRdb table, and some are missing; sequencing was by immunoSEQ multiplex PCR. This table has about 270,000 clones, 75% to 90% appearing once. Sequenced input: PBMCs or T cells enriched from blood (not recorded which). The receptors stem from a woman aged 30 to 39 with acute COVID-19. CDR3s include the opening cysteine and the closing phenylalanine or tryptophan. The order of the fields is D gene, V gene, J gene, clone size, CDR3 DNA, CDR3 protein. The D gene is left open where the match is weak. Size values are once, few and many counts, or a class for expanded clones, and some rows have none.

d_call: TRBD2; v_call: TRBV10-1; j_call: TRBJ2-1; clone_size: NA; cdr3_nt: TGCGCCAGCAGACGGACTAGCTTTAGGGTGCAGTTCTTC; cdr3_aa: CASRRTSFRVQFF
d_call: NA; v_call: TRBV5-4; j_call: TRBJ1-2; clone_size: NA; cdr3_nt: TGTGCCAGCAGCTCGGCGGGGGAAGAGGACTATGGCTACACCTTC; cdr3_aa: CASSSAGEEDYGYTF
d_call: TRBD2; v_call: TRBV11-2; j_call: TRBJ2-2; clone_size: once; cdr3_nt: TGTGCCAGCAGCCCCGGACTAGCGGGAAAACTATCCCTCGCCGGGGAGCTGTTTTTT; cdr3_aa: CASSPGLAGKLSLAGELFF
d_call: NA; v_call: TRBV28; j_call: TRBJ2-1; clone_size: NA; cdr3_nt: TGTGCCAGCTCCCAGAACATAGCCCTCTACAATGAGCAGTTCTTC; cdr3_aa: CASSQNIALYNEQFF
d_call: TRBD2; v_call: TRBV9; j_call: TRBJ2-1; clone_size: once; cdr3_nt: TGTGCCAGCAGCGTAGATGCGGGAGGCTACAATGAGCAGTTCTTC; cdr3_aa: CASSVDAGGYNEQFF
d_call: NA; v_call: TRBV28; j_call: TRBJ2-7; clone_size: NA; cdr3_nt: TGTGCCAGCAGTGAGGTCGGGGTCCTCATCAGAGAGCAGTACTTC; cdr3_aa: CASSEVGVLIREQYF
d_call: NA; v_call: TRBV28; j_call: TRBJ2-3; clone_size: NA; cdr3_nt: TGTGCCAGCAGTCTCCCCCGGGAACCTTGGCAGTATTTT; cdr3_aa: CASSLPREPWQYF
d_call: TRBD2; v_call: TRBV7-2; j_call: TRBJ2-1; clone_size: NA; cdr3_nt: TGTGCCAGCAGCAACCTAAGACTAGCGGGAGTGTTGGATGAGCAGTTCTTC; cdr3_aa: CASSNLRLAGVLDEQFF
d_call: NA; v_call: TRBV29-1; j_call: TRBJ2-3; clone_size: NA; cdr3_nt: TGCAGCGTTGAAGATCGTCCTAGCACAGATACGCAGTATTTT; cdr3_aa: CSVEDRPSTDTQYF
d_call: NA; v_call: TRBV10-3; j_call: TRBJ2-2; clone_size: NA; cdr3_nt: TGTGCCATCAGTGAGTCTGCCAGGGGTGACACCGGGGAGCTGTTTTTT; cdr3_aa: CAISESARGDTGELFF
d_call: TRBD2; v_call: TRBV7-8; j_call: TRBJ2-1; clone_size: NA; cdr3_nt: TGTGCCAGCAGCTTCCGCGACAGCGGGAGCGGCCACAATGAGCAGTTCTTC; cdr3_aa: CASSFRDSGSGHNEQFF
d_call: TRBD2; v_call: TRBV7-6; j_call: TRBJ2-1; clone_size: NA; cdr3_nt: TGTGCCAGCAGCTTAGCGACTAGCGGGGAGCAATACAATGAGCAGTTCTTC; cdr3_aa: CASSLATSGEQYNEQFF
d_call: NA; v_call: TRBV30; j_call: TRBJ1-2; clone_size: NA; cdr3_nt: TGTGCCTGGAGTGAAGACTTCTCCGAACGTCGTGGCTACACCTTC; cdr3_aa: CAWSEDFSERRGYTF
d_call: NA; v_call: TRBV14; j_call: TRBJ2-1; clone_size: many; cdr3_nt: TGTGCCAGCAGCCGGGGACTCCTCCTATTGAATGAGCAGTTCTTC; cdr3_aa: CASSRGLLLLNEQFF
d_call: TRBD2; v_call: TRBV2; j_call: TRBJ2-7; clone_size: NA; cdr3_nt: TGTGCCAGGGGGACTAGCGGGAGGGGAGAGCAGTACTTC; cdr3_aa: CARGTSGRGEQYF
d_call: TRBD1; v_call: TRBV27; j_call: TRBJ1-5; clone_size: NA; cdr3_nt: TGTGCCAGCAGTGCCTCGACAGGGTTGAGCAATCAGCCCCAGCATTTT; cdr3_aa: CASSASTGLSNQPQHF
d_call: TRBD1; v_call: TRBV4-1; j_call: TRBJ1-1; clone_size: NA; cdr3_nt: TGCGCCAGCAGACGAGACAGGGCCACTGAAGCTTTCTTT; cdr3_aa: CASRRDRATEAFF
d_call: NA; v_call: TRBV9; j_call: TRBJ2-1; clone_size: NA; cdr3_nt: TGTGCCAGCAGCGTAGTGGGCTCTGAGCAGTTCTTC; cdr3_aa: CASSVVGSEQFF
d_call: TRBD2; v_call: TRBV18; j_call: TRBJ2-1; clone_size: once; cdr3_nt: TGTGCCAGCTCAACAACTAGCGGGAGATACAATGAGCAGTTCTTC; cdr3_aa: CASSTTSGRYNEQFF
d_call: NA; v_call: TRBV7-6; j_call: TRBJ1-1; clone_size: NA; cdr3_nt: TGTGCCAGCAGCCCCCTTCCCGGGGCTGAAGCTTTCTTT; cdr3_aa: CASSPLPGAEAFF
d_call: TRBD1; v_call: TRBV2; j_call: TRBJ1-5; clone_size: NA; cdr3_nt: TGTGCCAGCAGCCCGGACAGGGGTAATCAGCCCCAGCATTTT; cdr3_aa: CASSPDRGNQPQHF
d_call: TRBD1; v_call: TRBV3-1/TRBV3-2; j_call: TRBJ1-2; clone_size: NA; cdr3_nt: TGTGCCAGCAGCCAAGGTATTAGGGACAGGGGCTGCTTCCGCTATGGCTACACCTTC; cdr3_aa: CASSQGIRDRGCFRYGYTF
d_call: TRBD1; v_call: TRBV28; j_call: TRBJ1-5; clone_size: NA; cdr3_nt: TGTGCCAGCAGGACAGGGGGCGCACCATGGGTTGATCAGCCCCAGCATTTT; cdr3_aa: CASRTGGAPWVDQPQHF
d_call: TRBD1; v_call: TRBV5-1; j_call: TRBJ1-1; clone_size: NA; cdr3_nt: TGCGCCAGCAGCTTTGGGACAGCGAACACTGAAGCTTTCTTT; cdr3_aa: CASSFGTANTEAFF
d_call: TRBD2; v_call: TRBV18; j_call: TRBJ2-1; clone_size: NA; cdr3_nt: TGTGCCAGCTCACCACCCTCGGGGGGTCTCGATGAGCAGTTCTTC; cdr3_aa: CASSPPSGGLDEQFF
d_call: TRBD1; v_call: TRBV30; j_call: TRBJ2-4; clone_size: once; cdr3_nt: TGTGCCTGGAGTTACAGGGGGCAATTGGCCAAAAACATTCAGTACTTC; cdr3_aa: CAWSYRGQLAKNIQYF
d_call: NA; v_call: TRBV18; j_call: TRBJ2-5; clone_size: NA; cdr3_nt: TGTGCCAGCTCACAAGCGCGTAACCAAGAGACCCAGTACTTC; cdr3_aa: CASSQARNQETQYF
d_call: NA; v_call: TRBV19; j_call: TRBJ1-5; clone_size: NA; cdr3_nt: TGTGCCAGCAGATCAGGGGGCAATCAGCCCCAGCATTTT; cdr3_aa: CASRSGGNQPQHF
d_call: TRBD2; v_call: TRBV3-1/TRBV3-2; j_call: TRBJ2-1; clone_size: NA; cdr3_nt: TGTGCCAGCAGCCAACGATCGGGGGGACTAGGCTGGGGTGAGCAGTTCTTC; cdr3_aa: CASSQRSGGLGWGEQFF
d_call: NA; v_call: TRBV28; j_call: TRBJ1-2; clone_size: NA; cdr3_nt: TGTGCCAGCAGCGAACGGGCCGACTACTTCTTCTATGGCTACACCTTC; cdr3_aa: CASSERADYFFYGYTF
d_call: TRBD2; v_call: TRBV6-5; j_call: TRBJ2-7; clone_size: NA; cdr3_nt: TGTGCCAGCAGTACGACTAGCGGGATGGACGAGCAGTACTTC; cdr3_aa: CASSTTSGMDEQYF
d_call: NA; v_call: TRBV3-1/TRBV3-2; j_call: TRBJ1-2; clone_size: NA; cdr3_nt: TGTGCCAGCAGCTATAATTTCCCTCCGGAGTCTGGCTACACCTTC; cdr3_aa: CASSYNFPPESGYTF
d_call: NA; v_call: TRBV6-1; j_call: TRBJ2-5; clone_size: once; cdr3_nt: TGTGCCAGCAGTGAGTTCCGACTCGGGAACCAAGAGACCCAGTACTTC; cdr3_aa: CASSEFRLGNQETQYF
d_call: TRBD1; v_call: TRBV29-1; j_call: TRBJ1-4; clone_size: NA; cdr3_nt: TGCAGCGTTGGGCGGGACAGCAGCGAAAAACTGTTTTTT; cdr3_aa: CSVGRDSSEKLFF